Sequencing of this T cell receptor (beta chain) was carried out in a study of T and B cells in COVID-19 patients. TRB rearrangements were amplified by multiplex PCR with BIOMED2 TRB-A/B primers. TCRdb itself ran the multiplex PCR reads through MiXCR, one entry per CDR3 protein. Altogether 7,000 or so distinct CDR3 sequences are present, around 32% being singletons, with the ten largest covering approximately 24%. TRB was amplified from around 250-500 ng of blood genomic DNA. With 8 bases removed from V and 8 bases from J, the gap between germline ends came to 6 bases. CDR3 length: 10 residues. The sample consisted of blood. This chain links TRBV12-3 or TRBV12-4 with TRBJ1-4, with D perhaps TRBD1 (5 bases). The TCR originated in a human donor who had recovered from COVID-19. The CDR3 is CASGQEKLFF. The CDR3 DNA follows: TGTGCCAGCGGACAAGAAAAACTGTTTTTT.